This T cell receptor beta chain was recorded in a study of regulatory T cells in long-lasting Graves disease (dated by TCRdb to the early 2020s). Looking at the study overall: Newly diagnosed Graves' disease patients had taken antithyroid drugs for less than 3 months. This study used TCR sequencing and RNA sequencing of peripheral blood to compare persistent Graves' disease patients against newly diagnosed Graves' disease patients. The study was conducted in China and was registered as a clinical trial. A total of around 35 samples underwent TCR sequencing, from roughly 13 patients with persistent Graves' disease and some 20 patients with newly diagnosed Graves' disease.

In light of the paper, this sample's time point label describes: newly diagnosed GD, antithyroid drugs for less than 3 months. RNA was extracted from PBMCs in TRIzol for both TCR sequencing and RNA sequencing. Graves' disease was diagnosed according to American Thyroid Association guidelines. Recruitment of patients was carried out at an endocrinology department in Xi'an, China. Each patient gave roughly 10 milliliters of peripheral blood, collected in an EDTA anticoagulant tube. Ficoll Paque Plus density gradient separation was used to isolate PBMCs, and no further T cell sorting was performed. An Agilent 2100 Bioanalyzer and agarose gel were used to check RNA quality, and a NanoDrop 2000 was used to measure RNA concentration. Taken from the germline V gene (reference sequence), the CDR1 and CDR2 loops are GTSNPN and SVGIG. A distance of 10 bases separates the germline ends of V and J, which lose 2 bases and 2 bases respectively. The CDR3 sequence holds 13 residues, the cysteine and phenylalanine included. The DNA shown is the 39-base CDR3, in frame from base 1.

Libraries came from multiplex PCR. The sample was run on an Illumina HiSeq 4000. TCR beta libraries were built with iRepertoire HTBI primers and Arm-PCR amplification of CDR3 regions. PCR products were gel purified before sequencing. In the source study's methods: Gene usage analysis of CDR3 amino acid clonotypes relied on the approximately 60 TRBV and 14 TRBJ segments identified across samples. Filtered high-quality paired reads were merged into contigs using COPE and FqMerger. BLAST was used to align contigs to IMGT TRBV, TRBD and TRBJ reference genes, with CDR3 defined following IMGT. Highly expanded clones were defined as clonotypes with a frequency above 0.1%. Repertoire diversity was measured by Shannon entropy, and V-J evenness by the Gini coefficient. A clonotype was considered public if more than one individual shared it. TCRdb reprocessing: public reads trimmed at Q25 with fastp, clones called with MiXCR, in-frame beta chains kept. Here each entry gathers all rows of one CDR3 protein and keeps the most common genes and DNA. The V and J calls were not made by the authors but by TCRdb's processing. The sample profile shows some 600,000 distinct CDR3 sequences; 15% to 20% of them were found once. The ten biggest clones cover around 12% of the sample.

The investigation overall reported the following: More public clonotypes were shared among persistent patients (fewer than 3,000) than among newly diagnosed patients (over 900). The authors noted that the small sample size was a limitation that may lower accuracy. Persistent disease showed preferential use of TRBV28, TRBJ1-2 and TRBJ2-5, whereas newly diagnosed disease favored TRBV20-1 and TRBJ2-1. Persistent Graves' disease patients showed lower TCR Shannon entropy and fewer highly expanded clones than newly diagnosed patients, suggesting clonal expansion. Sequencing and analysis were limited to the TCR beta chain. Only peripheral blood was studied, because thyroid tissue, the primary lesion, was inaccessible.

Note on this clonotype: This receptor's antigen is unknown. Within one base of it there is no much larger clone, and no base qualities were kept.

The same data also contributed to another study, on T cells in Graves' hyperthyroidism and ophthalmopathy. As the second study states: A patient counted as having stable Graves' hyperthyroidism if no progression to ophthalmopathy occurred over 18 months of follow-up. Hyperthyroidism patients were newly diagnosed, with disease duration under 2 months, and aged 18 to 65 years. Patients with uncontrolled infections, other autoimmune diseases, pregnancy or lactation were excluded. Diagnoses were established on the basis of clinical symptoms, serum thyroxine and TRAb, thyroid ultrasound, and orbital computed tomography. For the first round of RT-PCR on the TCR CDR3, the HTBI primer set was used together with the Qiagen OneStep RT-PCR kit. Blood samples also contained most of the expanded thyroid clonotypes (frequency above 0.001), which suggests that blood repertoires may reflect thyroid immune responses. Ophthalmopathy was separated from stable hyperthyroidism by a 13 V-J signature model, with 85% to 90% sensitivity and about 81% specificity obtained in cross-validation and 80%/75% obtained in testing. In validation, progression to ophthalmopathy was predicted by the model with almost 71% sensitivity and roughly 76% specificity, a median of around 6.5 months before onset. To identify TCR V-J signatures that set the groups apart, the researchers used a discovery cohort of 100 patients, made up of roughly 40 with Graves' ophthalmopathy and 55 to 65 with stable Graves' hyperthyroidism. Prospective prediction of ophthalmopathy was tested in an independent validation cohort of approximately 19 hyperthyroidism patients and 17 patients who later progressed to ophthalmopathy. For training and testing, the approximately 97 patients in the discovery cohort were randomly divided in a 7:3 ratio. In roughly six Graves' hyperthyroidism patients, the study also compared T-cell repertoires from thyroid tissue with T-cell repertoires from blood. Once sampling was done, hyperthyroidism patients were given methimazole at a starting dose of 30 mg daily, whereas ophthalmopathy patients were given high-dose intravenous methylprednisolone. A second multiplex PCR round built the libraries, followed by size selection and purification. The libraries were sequenced on an Illumina HiSeq2000 using paired-end 100 bp reads. SOAPnuke was used to process the raw data, with reads discarded if the reads contained adapters or uncalled bases, had a mean Phred below 15, or lacked an exact constant-primer or identifier match. COPE v1.2.5 was used to merge the high-quality paired reads, and each unique nucleotide sequence was defined as a clonotype. MiTCR v1.1 was used to align clonotypes to the IMGT TRBV, TRBD and TRBJ reference segments. The analysis was restricted to V-J combinations with a frequency above 0.0001, which together covered 98% to 99.2% of the repertoires. The TCS score was defined as the ratio of F50 (clonal expansion) to E x V (chaos), calculated using BLOSUM62-based TCRdist between CDR3 peptides within each V-J. Welch's t-statistics and random forest reduced roughly 500 V-J features to roughly 13, which were used in a naive Bayes classifier (R e1071). No statistical method was used to set the sample size in advance, and investigators knew the group allocation. TCR Vbeta CDR3 sequencing of fewer than 150 peripheral blood samples (approximately 44 ophthalmopathy, under 80 hyperthyroidism and roughly 17 progressor patients) is reported in the paper.

The sample in question was peripheral blood mononuclear cells (PBMCs), obtained at new diagnosis, from a patient treated with antithyroid drugs. The TCR was taken from a man younger than 30 with Graves disease. Donor details come from another sample of the same person, matched by shared clones. The chain is made from TRBV30 and TRBJ2-7; tentative D gene TRBD1, with 5 bases matching. The DNA sequence is as follows: TGTGCCTGGAGTCCCACAGGCACCTACGAGCAGTACTTC. The translation is CAWSPTGTYEQYF.